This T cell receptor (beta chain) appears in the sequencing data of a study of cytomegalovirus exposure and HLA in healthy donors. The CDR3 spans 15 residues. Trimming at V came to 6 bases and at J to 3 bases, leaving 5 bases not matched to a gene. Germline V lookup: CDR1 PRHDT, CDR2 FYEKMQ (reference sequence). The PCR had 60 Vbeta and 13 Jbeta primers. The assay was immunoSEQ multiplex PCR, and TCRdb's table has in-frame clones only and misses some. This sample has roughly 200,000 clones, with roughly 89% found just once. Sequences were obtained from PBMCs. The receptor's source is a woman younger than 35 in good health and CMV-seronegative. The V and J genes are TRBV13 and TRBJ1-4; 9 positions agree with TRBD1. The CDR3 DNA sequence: TGTGCCAGCAGTGAGCGGGACAGGGCTAATGAAAAACTGTTTTTT. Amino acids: CASSERDRANEKLFF.